This T cell receptor (beta chain) was identified in a study of response to subunit inactivated influenza vaccine. General study points: Only a handful of new T cells, the authors suggested, are recruited with each seasonal influenza vaccination.

MiXCR was run by TCRdb on the RT-PCR reads, yielding one entry per CDR3 protein. Counted here are about 530,000 distinct CDR3 sequences, approximately 13% occurring once; the ten biggest clones make up around 12%. With regard to this clonotype: Its antigen is unidentified.

V dropped 7 bases and J dropped 5; count of bases not matched to a gene: 3. The CDR3 totals 13 residues. This receptor was obtained from a man in his fifties who received an inactivated influenza vaccine. The chain uses TRBV12-3 or TRBV12-4 and TRBJ2-1; 9 nucleotides align to TRBD2. The sample in question was PBMCs from blood, obtained 45 days after vaccination. In nucleotides, the CDR3 is TGTGCCAGCACTTCTAGCGGGAACAATGAGCAGTTCTTC. Residues: CASTSSGNNEQFF.